This T cell receptor beta chain was identified during a study of CD8 T cells in Susac syndrome. The CDR3 sequence is 12 residues long. The germline gives CDR1 GTSNPN, CDR2 SVGIG (reference sequence). Trimming took 8 bases from V and 4 from J; bases not matched to a gene: 7. 0.5 to 1 ug RNA was reverse transcribed with random hexamers. TCRdb independently ran MiXCR on the immunoSEQ multiplex PCR reads; one entry per CDR3 protein. The table lists approximately 220,000 distinct CDR3 sequences, about 90% of them singletons. Sequencing of TCR beta was performed on blood CD8+ and CD4+ T cells. In contrast to the negatively isolated CD8+ and CD4+ T cells, TEMRA cells were FACS-enriched.

The clonotype comes from a human donor with multiple sclerosis. The V and J genes are TRBV30 and TRBJ2-7; 8 positions match TRBD2. Sequencing used CD8+ T cells from PBMCs. CDR3 sequence reads: CARSGGDYEQYF. The CDR3, as DNA: TGTGCCCGATCCGGGGGGGATTACGAGCAGTACTTC.